These 27 T cell receptor beta chains share one sample of origin, sequenced in a study of radiotherapy plus CTLA-4 blockade in lung cancer. The repertoire was sequenced with immunoSEQ multiplex PCR; TCRdb's copy has only in-frame clones and lacks some. The top ten hold 20% to 30% of the sample, which has just under 45,000 clones, around 70% seen once. This specimen consisted of peripheral blood, obtained from a patient treated with radiotherapy plus ipilimumab. These receptors originate from a human donor with non-small cell lung cancer who had a partial response to radiotherapy plus ipilimumab.

J is TRBJ2-5 and V is TRBV7-3, with D tentatively TRBD1 (6 bases). The germline gives CDR1 SGHTA, CDR2 FQGTGA. Trimming took off 5 bases at V and 5 bases at J, with 12 bases between the two ends. The CDR3 consists of 13 residues. CDR3: CASSVGGSETQYF. CDR3 sequence (DNA): TGTGCCAGCAGCGTAGGGGGTTCGGAGACCCAGTACTTC.

The rearrangement joins TRBV6-5 to TRBJ2-7, with 7 bases lining up with TRBD2. CDR1 is MNHEY and CDR2 is SVGAGI in the germline V gene. The CDR3 sequence is 15 residues long. The junction had 12 bases not matched to a gene; V was cut back by 8 bases and J by 2 bases. For the CDR3, the DNA is TGTGCCAGCCGTTCGGTAGCGGGCTTACCCTACGAGCAGTACTTC. Its translation: CASRSVAGLPYEQYF.

The chain carries TRBV11-2 and TRBJ1-1; D may be TRBD1 (5 bases). Germline V lookup: CDR1 SGHAT, CDR2 FQNNGV. Trimming removed 1 base at V and 7 bases at J, with 10 bases between. The CDR3 totals 13 residues. CDR3 DNA sequence: TGTGCCAGCAGCTTAGCTCGTCAGGGTGAAGCTTTCTTT. Its translation is CASSLARQGEAFF.

The V gene is TRBV9, the J gene TRBJ2-5, with 7 bases identical to TRBD2. Germline V lookup: CDR1 SGDLS, CDR2 YYNGEE. The trim removed 4 bases at V and 4 bases at J, leaving 13 bases unmatched. This CDR3 spans 16 amino acids. The chain's CDR3 is CASSLGGLEHPETQYF. The CDR3 nucleotides read TGTGCCAGCAGCCTAGGCGGACTAGAGCACCCAGAGACCCAGTACTTC.

The rearrangement uses TRBV7-6 and TRBJ1-2, with 7 bases aligning to TRBD1. Germline lookup yields CDR1 SGHVS and CDR2 FNYEAQ. This CDR3 spans 17 amino acids. J lost 0 bases, V lost 1 base, and 8 bases had no gene match. In DNA, the CDR3 is TGTGCCAGCAGCTTAGGAACGGGGACAGCCTCTAACTATGGCTACACCTTC. Translating it yields CASSLGTGTASNYGYTF. Supplemented by reference TRBV7-6 and TRBJ1-2, the full variable domain reads GAGVSQSPRYKVTKRGQDVALRCDPISGHVSLYWYRQALGQGPEFLTYFNYEAQQDKSGLPNDRFSAERPEGSISTLTIQRTEQRDSAMYRCASSLGTGTASNYGYTFGSGTRLTVV.

This clone was seen just once. The chain combines TRBV9 with TRBJ2-1, with 10 bases that match TRBD2. The CDR3 covers 15 residues. Germline CDR1 reads SGDLS; CDR2 reads YYNGEE. V was pared by 4 bases and J by 4 bases, with 5 bases of the junction left unmatched. CDR3 DNA: TGTGCCAGCAGCTTTAGCGGGGGGACTTACAATGAGCAGTTCTTC. Amino acids: CASSFSGGTYNEQFF.

The chain has TRBV19 and TRBJ2-5; D is unclear. Germline CDR1 reads LNHDA; CDR2 reads SQIVND (reference sequence). V lost 2 bases and J 2 bases, leaving 15 bases between the germline ends. This CDR3 spans 16 amino acids. The CDR3 loop is CASSISPRVPQETQYF. DNA of the CDR3: TGTGCCAGTAGTATATCGCCCCGGGTCCCGCAAGAGACCCAGTACTTC.

The CDR3 protein is CASSTRTSGKADEQFF. CDR3 in DNA: TGTGCCAGCAGCACCCGGACTAGCGGGAAGGCGGATGAGCAGTTCTTC. The chain has TRBV21-1 and TRBJ2-1; the D call of TRBD2 is as the table states it, not checked on the DNA. TRBV21-1 is tagged as a pseudogene. The CDR3 runs to 16 residues.

The CDR3 bases are TGTGCCAGCCTTATCTCTGGGGCCAACGTCCTGACTTTC. It is translated as CASLISGANVLTF. The chain links TRBV18 to TRBJ2-6; D unresolved. The CDR3 contains 13 residues. V was trimmed by 8 bases and J by 0 bases, leaving 5 bases between them. The germline CDR1 and CDR2 sequences are KGHSH and LQKENI.

The chain combines TRBV5-1 with TRBJ2-1; 9 nucleotides agree with TRBD2. Per the germline V gene, CDR1 is SGHRS and CDR2 is YFSETQ. This CDR3 has 15 residues. Unmatched junction bases numbered 4, after V lost 3 bases and J lost 3 bases. CDR3: CASSSPSGDYNEQFF. CDR3 DNA: TGCGCCAGCAGCTCTCCTAGCGGGGACTACAATGAGCAGTTCTTC.

This clone was recorded a few times. This chain uses TRBV2 with TRBJ1-2, with D possibly being TRBD1 (5 bases). This CDR3 region has 15 residues. The V and J ends lost 7 bases and 0 bases respectively, with 15 bases between them. The germline V gene encodes CDR1 SNHLY and CDR2 FYNNEI. The CDR3 coding sequence is TGTGCCAGCATCAGGGCGTACGAATCTAACTATGGCTACACCTTC. Translated: CASIRAYESNYGYTF.

The chain links TRBV7-8 to TRBJ2-2; TRBD1 matches 7 bases. The V gene's germline CDR1 is SGHVS and CDR2 FQNEAQ. This CDR3 is built from 16 residues. Trimming removed 5 bases from V and 3 bases from J; junction bases left unmatched: 9. The CDR3, as DNA: TGTGCCAGCAGCCCTTTGACAGGGCCTGACACCGGGGAGCTGTTTTTT. Translating gives CASSPLTGPDTGELFF.

This clone was recorded once. The chain has TRBV30 and TRBJ1-2, with no clear D. Looked up from germline, CDR1 is GTSNPN and CDR2 is SVGIG (reference sequence). V was pared by 0 bases and J by 7 bases, with 15 bases between. The CDR3 runs 14 residues. The CDR3 DNA sequence: TGTGCCTGGAGTGTACGAGTCACGGGGAGTGGCTACACCTTC. This translates into CAWSVRVTGSGYTF.

This clone was detected only a few times. V usage is TRBV6-1 and J usage is TRBJ2-7, with D possibly TRBD1 on 6 matching bases. The CDR3 consists of 15 residues. V was pared by 4 bases and J by 0 bases, with 13 bases between. CDR1 and CDR2 from the germline V gene are MNHNS and SASEGT. CDR3 protein: CASSGGRGPSYEQYF. CDR3 nucleotides: TGTGCCAGCAGTGGTGGCAGGGGCCCCTCCTACGAGCAGTACTTC.

The chain has TRBV7-9 and TRBJ1-2, with D unclear. The germline V gene encodes CDR1 SEHNR and CDR2 FQNEAQ (reference sequence). The length of the CDR3 is 13 residues. With 5 bases removed from V and 4 bases from J, the gap between germline ends came to 11 bases. This chain's CDR3 is CASSRGVAYGYTF. CDR3 sequence (DNA): TGTGCCAGCAGCCGAGGTGTTGCCTATGGCTACACCTTC.

The chain has TRBV2 and TRBJ2-4; weak D call: TRBD2 (6 bases). Germline CDR1 and CDR2: SNHLY and FYNNEI. With 8 bases removed from V and 0 bases from J, the gap between germline ends came to 11 bases. The length of the CDR3 is 14 residues. CDR3 region: CASLGGIAKNIQYF. CDR3 DNA sequence: TGTGCCAGCCTCGGAGGGATAGCCAAAAACATTCAGTACTTC.

The gene calls are TRBV4-2 and TRBJ2-2; 7 nucleotides line up with TRBD1. V lost 2 bases and J lost 5; bases outside the gene matches: 2. Germline V gene lookup returns CDR1 LGHNA and CDR2 YNFKEQ. The CDR3 loop spans 14 amino acids. The CDR3 DNA follows: TGTGCCAGCAGCCAATTACAGGGGACCGGGGAGCTGTTTTTT. This sequence encodes CASSQLQGTGELFF.

The rearrangement uses TRBV29-1 and TRBJ2-1, with a tentative D call TRBD2 (5 bases). There are 12 residues in the CDR3. V lost 4 bases to trimming and J lost 7 bases, with 11 bases between them. Germline assignment: CDR1 SQVTM and CDR2 ANQGSEA. For the CDR3, the DNA is TGCAGCGTTGGGACGGGATTTAATGAGCAGTTCTTC. This encodes CSVGTGFNEQFF.

This chain links TRBV1 with TRBJ2-2; the D segment call TRBD2 is taken from the table without a DNA check. TRBV1 is a pseudogene. CDR3 size: 16 residues. In DNA form, the CDR3 reads TGCACCAGCAGCCAAGAGGTTCCAGCGGGACCCGGGGAGCTGTTTTTT. As protein: CTSSQEVPAGPGELFF.

This clone appeared a single time. This chain links TRBV9 with TRBJ1-1; D gene ambiguous. Germline V gives CDR1 SGDLS, CDR2 YYNGEE. This CDR3 comprises 12 residues. Trimming pared 3 bases from V and 4 bases from J, leaving 7 bases between. The CDR3 here is CASSAGGTEAFF. In DNA form, the CDR3 reads TGTGCCAGCAGCGCTGGCGGCACTGAAGCTTTCTTT.

The V and J genes are TRBV5-1 and TRBJ2-7; 9 nucleotides line up with TRBD1. The length of the CDR3 is 15 residues. Germline V gene sequence: CDR1 SGHRS, CDR2 YFSETQ. The junction had 12 bases not matched to a gene; V was cut back by 6 bases and J by 5 bases. The CDR3 bases are TGCGCCAGCACCCCCATCCCCGGGACAGGGAACGAGCAGTACTTC. Translating gives CASTPIPGTGNEQYF.

This sequence joins TRBV7-9 and TRBJ1-2; D might be TRBD1 (5 bases). Trimming removed 1 base at V and 8 bases at J, with 17 bases between. This CDR3 spans 15 amino acids. CDR1 SEHNR and CDR2 FQNEAQ come from the germline V gene (reference sequence). The CDR3 DNA sequence: TGTGCCAGCAGCTTAGGTCAGGCGACCGGGGGAGGCTACACCTTC. This encodes CASSLGQATGGGYTF.

This chain uses TRBV4-2 with TRBJ2-5; 10 bases are shared with TRBD2. The trim removed 1 base at V and 1 base at J, leaving 0 bases unmatched. The germline V gene encodes CDR1 LGHNA and CDR2 YNFKEQ. There are 15 residues in the CDR3. CDR3 residues: CASSQGTSGQETQYF. Here the CDR3 DNA reads TGTGCCAGCAGCCAAGGGACTAGCGGCCAAGAGACCCAGTACTTC.

The chain employs TRBV7-8 and TRBJ2-5, with 16 bases lining up with TRBD2. Germline assignment: CDR1 SGHVS and CDR2 FQNEAQ. Germline trimming cut 5 bases from V and 5 bases from J; bases unmatched to any gene: 8. CDR3 length equals 17 residues. CDR3 residues: CASSGTSGRGMRETQYF. The DNA of the CDR3 is TGTGCCAGCAGCGGGACTAGCGGGAGGGGGATGAGGGAGACCCAGTACTTC.

The chain uses TRBV6-6 and TRBJ2-7; no firm D call. Germline CDR1 MNHNY, CDR2 SVGAGI (reference sequence). V was cut by 0 bases and J by 0 bases, with 3 bases left in between. This CDR3 has 13 residues. CDR3: CASSYSSSYEQYF. The DNA of the CDR3 is TGTGCCAGCAGTTACTCGAGCTCCTACGAGCAGTACTTC.

The chain is built from TRBV6-5 and TRBJ1-6; D gene uncertain. The germline V gene has CDR1 MNHEY and CDR2 SVGAGI. The CDR3 is made up of 15 amino acids. V gave up 6 bases and J gave up 5 bases, with 14 bases separating them. The CDR3 DNA reads TGTGCCAGCAGGGAGAGCGGGGTAAATAATTCACCCCTCCACTTT. It is translated as CASRESGVNNSPLHF.

The chain joins TRBV5-4 to TRBJ1-6; D unclear. The CDR3 extends over 17 amino acids. Deletions cut 0 bases from V and 4 bases from J, with 14 bases between. Germline-derived CDR1 and CDR2 are SGHNT and YYREEE (reference sequence). CDR3 sequence (DNA): TGTGCCAGCAGCTTGGATCACGGGAGACCTTATAATTCACCCCTCCACTTT. Residues: CASSLDHGRPYNSPLHF. Supplemented by reference TRBV5-4 and TRBJ1-6, the full variable domain reads ETGVTQSPTHLIKTRGQQVTLRCSSQSGHNTVSWYQQALGQGPQFIFQYYREEENGRGNFPPRFSGLQFPNYSSELNVNALELDDSALYLCASSLDHGRPYNSPLHFGNGTRLTVT.